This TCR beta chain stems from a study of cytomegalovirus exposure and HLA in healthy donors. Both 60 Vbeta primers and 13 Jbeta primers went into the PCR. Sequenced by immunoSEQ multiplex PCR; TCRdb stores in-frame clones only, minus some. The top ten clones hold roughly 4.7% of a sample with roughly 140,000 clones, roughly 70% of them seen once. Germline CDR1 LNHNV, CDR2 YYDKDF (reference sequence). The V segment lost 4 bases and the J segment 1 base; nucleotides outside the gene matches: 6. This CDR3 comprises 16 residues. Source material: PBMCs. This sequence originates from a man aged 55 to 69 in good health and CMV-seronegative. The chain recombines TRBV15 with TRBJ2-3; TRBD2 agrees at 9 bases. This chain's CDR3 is CATSNGASGGTDTQYF. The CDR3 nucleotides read TGTGCCACCAGCAACGGGGCTAGCGGGGGCACAGATACGCAGTATTTT.